The clone carrying this T cell receptor beta chain was recorded many times. The data derive from a study of T cells in Graves' hyperthyroidism and ophthalmopathy. Template material for amplifying TCR beta CDR3 regions consisted of RNA transcripts. HTBI primers drove first-round RT-PCR of the TCR CDR3. TCRdb passed the multiplex PCR reads through MiXCR, listing each CDR3 protein once. The sample includes 360,000 or so distinct CDR3 sequences, over 15% seen only once; the top ten take 15% to 18%. CDR1 is KGHSH and CDR2 is LQKENI in the germline V gene. CDR3 length equals 16 residues. V was clipped by 2 bases and J by 5 bases; unmatched bases: 10.

The sequenced sample consisted of blood. This receptor was identified in a woman in her thirties or forties with Graves' ophthalmopathy. The chain links TRBV18 to TRBJ2-7; the match to TRBD1 covers 9 bases. CDR3 residues: CASSPGGSGQGHEQYF. In DNA, the CDR3 is TGTGCCAGCTCACCAGGGGGTTCGGGACAGGGCCACGAGCAGTACTTC. Combining the CDR3 with reference TRBV18 and TRBJ2-7 gives the whole variable domain NAGVMQNPRHLVRRRGQEARLRCSPMKGHSHVYWYRQLPEEGLKFMVYLQKENIIDESGMPKERFSAEFPKEGPSILRIQQVVRGDSAAYFCASSPGGSGQGHEQYFGPGTRLTVT.